Presented here are 4 T cell receptor beta chains from one specimen sequenced in a study of graft-versus-host responses after intestinal transplantation. Graft material was processed, releasing intraepithelial and lamina propria lymphocytes. Data came from immunoSEQ multiplex PCR; TCRdb stores just in-frame clones and leaves some out. The repertoire holds about 5,700 clones, 69% seen once, with approximately 32% in the top ten. Sequences were derived from ileum tissue, sampled roughly 300 days after intestinal transplant. Receptor source: a human patient who received an intestinal transplant, so some T cells may come from the graft donor.

V gene TRBV7-6 combines with J gene TRBJ2-1, with 12 bases fitting TRBD2. The CDR3 sequence is 18 residues long. CDR1 is SGHVS and CDR2 is FNYEAQ in the germline V gene. Unmatched junction bases numbered 9, after V lost 2 bases and J lost 4 bases. The CDR3 loop reads CASSLKRGTSGPYNEQFF. The CDR3 region has the DNA TGTGCCAGCAGCTTAAAGCGGGGGACTAGCGGGCCATACAATGAGCAGTTCTTC.

The chain recombines TRBV13 with TRBJ2-5; unclear D gene. Per germline, CDR1 PRHDT and CDR2 FYEKMQ (reference sequence). The CDR3 has 11 amino acids. V was trimmed by 8 bases and J by 4 bases, leaving 8 bases between them. For the CDR3, the DNA is TGTGCCAGCGGGGTAGGAGAGACCCAGTACTTC. Protein sequence: CASGVGETQYF. Together with reference TRBV13 and TRBJ2-5, the CDR3 gives the full variable domain: AAGVIQSPRHLIKEKRETATLKCYPIPRHDTVYWYQQGPGQDPQFLISFYEKMQSDKGSIPDRFSAQQFSDYHSELNMSSLELGDSALYFCASGVGETQYFGPGTRLLVL.

In its sample, this clone was seen a few times. The CDR3 DNA reads as TGTGCCAGCAGCCAAACAGGGGGCGAGGAGACCCAGTACTTC. Protein: CASSQTGGEETQYF. This sequence joins TRBV11-2 and TRBJ2-5; 9 bases are shared with TRBD1. CDR1 is SGHAT, CDR2 FQNNGV, per germline. The CDR3 covers 14 residues. V was clipped by 5 bases and J by 5 bases; unmatched bases: 6.

The V and J genes are TRBV6-6 and TRBJ1-1; D ambiguous. CDR3 size: 13 residues. Trimming shortened V by 0 bases and J by 2 bases, and 4 bases separated the two germline ends. Germline-derived CDR1 and CDR2 are MNHNY and SVGAGI (reference sequence). CDR3 protein: CASSYSTNTEAFF. DNA of the CDR3: TGTGCCAGCAGTTACTCGACAAACACTGAAGCTTTCTTT.